This T cell receptor (beta chain) is from a study of T-cell reconstitution after alpha-beta-depleted transplantation in children. Study-wide results and caveats: T-cell numbers and diversity, one year after transplant, stemmed largely from T cells that were newly produced. There were reportedly several hundred expanded graft clones from which alpha-beta T cells came about two months after transplant. In some patients, recipient T cells and intrathymic progenitors surviving conditioning explained high day-60 diversity.

A remark on this clonotype: What it recognizes is unknown.

TCRbeta library construction was performed incorporating unique molecular identifiers. A single record per CDR3 protein comes from TCRdb applying MiXCR to the PCR reads. The repertoire holds about 980,000 distinct CDR3 sequences, with 25% to 35% as singletons. This TCR derives from a boy younger than two who had a stem cell transplant for SCID, so the T cells may come from the graft donor. The source material was PBMCs, mostly from graft donor cells, sampled 360 days after TCRalphabeta/CD19-depleted stem cell transplant.

The CDR3 loop is CASSPPLNYYNEQFF. In DNA form, the CDR3 reads TGTGCCAGCAGTCCCCCCCTAAATTACTACAATGAGCAGTTCTTC. This chain uses TRBV12-3 or TRBV12-4 with TRBJ2-1; no reliable D call. The CDR3 spans 15 residues. Trimming left V 5 bases short and J 3 bases short, with 14 bases between.